At least ten counts were recorded for the clone carrying this TCR beta chain. The antigen is unknown. The data were obtained in a study of read filtering for tumor transcriptome and immune sequencing. The wider study: IR-seq gave about 3.5 to 11 million TCR reads per sample; RNA-seq gave about 80 to 1273. Study-wide results and caveats: This fraction held mixed bone marrow immune cells after CD138-negative sorting.

From 350 to 500 ng of RNA, a library with molecular barcoded alpha/delta and beta/gamma adaptors was made. TCRdb reprocessed the reads with MiXCR, giving one entry per CDR3 protein. Found here are over 35,000 distinct CDR3 sequences, about 10% of them singletons; the top ten hold about 38%. The V end lost 0 bases, the J end lost 3 bases, and 14 bases lay between the germline ends. Germline V gene sequence: CDR1 GTSNPN, CDR2 SVGIG (reference sequence). This CDR3 comprises 16 residues. This receptor was identified in a donor aged 40 or over with multiple myeloma. The sample consisted of a population of CD138-negative cells sorted from bone marrow. The chain is built from TRBV30 and TRBJ2-2; no definite D call. The CDR3 nucleotides are TGTGCCTGGAGTGTTTCAAGTCGGGTGTACACCGGGGAGCTGTTTTTT. Encoded protein: CAWSVSSRVYTGELFF.